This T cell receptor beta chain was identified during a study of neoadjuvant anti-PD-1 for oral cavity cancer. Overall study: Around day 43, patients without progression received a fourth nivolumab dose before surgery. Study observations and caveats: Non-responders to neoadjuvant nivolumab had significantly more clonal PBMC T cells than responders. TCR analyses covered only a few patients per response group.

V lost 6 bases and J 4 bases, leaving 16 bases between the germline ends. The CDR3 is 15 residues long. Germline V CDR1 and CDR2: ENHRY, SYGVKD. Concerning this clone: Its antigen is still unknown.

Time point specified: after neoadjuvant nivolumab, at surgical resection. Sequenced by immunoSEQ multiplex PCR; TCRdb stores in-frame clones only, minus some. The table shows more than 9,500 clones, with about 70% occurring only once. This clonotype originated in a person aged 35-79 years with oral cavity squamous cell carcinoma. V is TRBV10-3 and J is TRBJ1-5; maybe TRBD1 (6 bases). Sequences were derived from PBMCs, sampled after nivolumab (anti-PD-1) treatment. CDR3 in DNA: TGTGCCATCAGGGCCTCGGACAGAGAGAATCAGCCCCAGCATTTT. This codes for CAIRASDRENQPQHF.